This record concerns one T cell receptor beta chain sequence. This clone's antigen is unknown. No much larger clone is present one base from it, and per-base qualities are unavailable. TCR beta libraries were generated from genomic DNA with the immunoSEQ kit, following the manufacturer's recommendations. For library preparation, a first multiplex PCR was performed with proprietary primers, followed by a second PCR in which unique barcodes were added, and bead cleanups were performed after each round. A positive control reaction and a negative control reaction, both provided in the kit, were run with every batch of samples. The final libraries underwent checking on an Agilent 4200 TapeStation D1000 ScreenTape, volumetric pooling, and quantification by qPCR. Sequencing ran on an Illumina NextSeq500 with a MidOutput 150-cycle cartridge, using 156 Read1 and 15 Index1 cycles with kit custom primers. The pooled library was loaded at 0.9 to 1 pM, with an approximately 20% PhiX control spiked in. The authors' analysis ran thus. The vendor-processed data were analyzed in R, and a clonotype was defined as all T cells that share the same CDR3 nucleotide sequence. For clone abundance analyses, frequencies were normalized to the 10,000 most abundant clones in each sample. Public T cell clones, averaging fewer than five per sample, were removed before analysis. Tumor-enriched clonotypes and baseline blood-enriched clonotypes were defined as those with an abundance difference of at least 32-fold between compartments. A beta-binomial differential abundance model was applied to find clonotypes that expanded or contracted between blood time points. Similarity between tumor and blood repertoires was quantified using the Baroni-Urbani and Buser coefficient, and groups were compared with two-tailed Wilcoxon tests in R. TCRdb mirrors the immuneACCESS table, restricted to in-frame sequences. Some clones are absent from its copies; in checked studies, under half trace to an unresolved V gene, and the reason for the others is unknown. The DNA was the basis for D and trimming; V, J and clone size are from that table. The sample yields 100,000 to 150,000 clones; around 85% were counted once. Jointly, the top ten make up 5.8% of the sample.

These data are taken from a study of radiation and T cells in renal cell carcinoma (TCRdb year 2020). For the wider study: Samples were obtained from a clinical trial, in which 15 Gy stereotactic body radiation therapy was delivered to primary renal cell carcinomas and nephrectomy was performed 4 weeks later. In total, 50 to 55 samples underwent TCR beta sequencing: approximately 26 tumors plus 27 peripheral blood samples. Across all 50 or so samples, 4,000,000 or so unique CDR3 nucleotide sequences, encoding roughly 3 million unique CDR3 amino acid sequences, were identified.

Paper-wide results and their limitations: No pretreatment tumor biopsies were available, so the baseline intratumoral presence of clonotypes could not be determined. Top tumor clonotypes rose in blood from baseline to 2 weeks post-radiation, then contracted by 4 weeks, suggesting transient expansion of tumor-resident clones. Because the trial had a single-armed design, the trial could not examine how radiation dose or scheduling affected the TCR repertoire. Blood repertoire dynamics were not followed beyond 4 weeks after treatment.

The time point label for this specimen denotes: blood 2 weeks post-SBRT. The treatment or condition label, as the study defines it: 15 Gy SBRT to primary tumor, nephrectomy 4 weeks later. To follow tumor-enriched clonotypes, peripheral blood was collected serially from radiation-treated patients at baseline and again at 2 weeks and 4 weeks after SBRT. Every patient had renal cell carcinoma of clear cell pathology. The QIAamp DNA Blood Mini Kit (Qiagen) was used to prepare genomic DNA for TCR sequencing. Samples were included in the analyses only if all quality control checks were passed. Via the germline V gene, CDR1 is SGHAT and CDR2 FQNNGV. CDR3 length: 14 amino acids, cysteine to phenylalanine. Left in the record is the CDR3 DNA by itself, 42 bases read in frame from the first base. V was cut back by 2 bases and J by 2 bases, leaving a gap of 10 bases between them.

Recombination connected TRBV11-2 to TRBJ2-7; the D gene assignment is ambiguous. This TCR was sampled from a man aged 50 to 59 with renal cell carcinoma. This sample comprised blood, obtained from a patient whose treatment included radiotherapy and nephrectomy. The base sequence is TGTGCCAGCAGCTTAATGATAGGGCCCTACGAGCAGTACTTC. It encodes CASSLMIGPYEQYF.